A single sample is the source of the 17 T cell receptor beta chains below, sequenced in a study of control samples from healthy donors and cancer patients. Repertoires were generated with immunoSEQ multiplex PCR, while TCRdb's copy carries only in-frame clones and drops some. The profile covers about 96,000 clones, with 80% to 95% appearing a single time and 8% taken by the ten largest. The sample was blood. The receptor source for this set is a young man in good health.

The genes are TRBV2 and TRBJ1-6; the D is unclear. This CDR3 has 17 residues. Per germline, CDR1 SNHLY and CDR2 FYNNEI. Trimming left V 0 bases short and J 3 bases short, with 12 bases between. CDR3 nucleotide sequence: TGTGCCAGCAGTGAAGCGGCGGCAGGAATCTATAATTCACCCCTCCACTTT. Amino acids: CASSEAAAGIYNSPLHF.

The chain recombines TRBV5-6 with TRBJ2-1, with TRBD1 matching 10 bases. Trimming removed 3 bases from V and 3 bases from J; junction bases left unmatched: 3. The CDR3 has 15 amino acids. Germline CDR1 is SGHDT and CDR2 is YYEEEE. CDR3: CASSWTGGSYNEQFF. The CDR3 region has the DNA TGTGCCAGCAGCTGGACAGGGGGAAGCTACAATGAGCAGTTCTTC.

The rearrangement uses TRBV6-5 and TRBJ1-4; D not certain. V gave up 5 bases and J gave up 5 bases, with 12 bases separating them. CDR1 MNHEY and CDR2 SVGAGI come from the germline V gene. This CDR3 region has 14 residues. The CDR3 loop is CASSKDGGNEKLFF. As DNA, the CDR3 is TGTGCCAGCAGTAAGGACGGAGGAAATGAAAAACTGTTTTTT.

This rearrangement joins TRBV30 to TRBJ1-1, with D possibly being TRBD1 (5 bases). The CDR3 runs to 15 residues. Germline values: CDR1 GTSNPN, CDR2 SVGIG (reference sequence). Trimming removed 2 bases at V and 3 bases at J, with 16 bases between. This chain's CDR3 is CAWSRPVWGDTEAFF. The CDR3 DNA follows: TGTGCCTGGAGTCGACCCGTTTGGGGGGACACTGAAGCTTTCTTT.

The J gene is TRBJ2-2, the V gene TRBV9; 13 nucleotides align to TRBD2. This CDR3 spans 18 amino acids. Per germline, CDR1 SGDLS and CDR2 YYNGEE. J was trimmed by 3 bases and V by 4 bases; bases with no gene match: 9. The CDR3 nucleotides are TGTGCCAGCAGCCTTACGGGACTAGCGGGACCAGACACCGGGGAGCTGTTTTTT. As protein: CASSLTGLAGPDTGELFF.

The V and J genes are TRBV5-1 and TRBJ1-2; D uncertain. V was pared by 5 bases and J by 2 bases, with 7 bases between. The CDR3 runs 12 residues. Germline V gene data show CDR1 as SGHRS and CDR2 as YFSETQ. The CDR3 is CASSEDNYGYTF. CDR3 coding DNA: TGCGCCAGCAGTGAGGACAACTATGGCTACACCTTC.

This clone was counted a few times. The chain has TRBV7-8 and TRBJ1-4; TRBD1 matches at 7 bases. This CDR3 has 15 residues. Losses at the gene ends were 5 bases for V and 6 bases for J; bases not matched to a gene: 9. Germline V lookup: CDR1 SGHVS, CDR2 FQNEAQ. The CDR3 protein is CASSTRQGVDEKLFF. In DNA, the CDR3 is TGTGCCAGCAGCACCCGACAGGGAGTGGATGAAAAACTGTTTTTT.

This chain uses TRBV7-9 with TRBJ2-1, with 12 bases fitting TRBD2. Germline loops: CDR1 SEHNR, CDR2 FQNEAQ (reference sequence). This CDR3 has 18 amino acids. With V trimmed by 2 bases and J by 10 bases, 15 bases remained unmatched. The CDR3 DNA sequence: TGTGCCAGCAGCTTACCCCACCGACTAGCGGGGGCTAAGAGGGAGCAGTTCTTC. Translation: CASSLPHRLAGAKREQFF.

This clone showed up just a few times. This chain joins TRBV25-1 and TRBJ1-1, with D perhaps matching TRBD1 (6 bases). Trimming removed 4 bases at V and 4 bases at J, with 13 bases between. This CDR3 is 14 amino acids long. The germline gives CDR1 MGHDK, CDR2 SYGVNS. DNA for the CDR3: TGTGCCAGCAGTGGGACAGTAGCGTCCACTGAAGCTTTCTTT. This encodes CASSGTVASTEAFF.

The chain joins TRBV3-1 (or the pseudogene TRBV3-2) to TRBJ2-7, with D possibly being TRBD2 (6 bases). This CDR3 region has 14 residues. Germline CDR1 LGHDT, CDR2 YNNKEL (reference sequence). V was cut by 8 bases and J by 1 base, with 15 bases left in between. The CDR3 here is CASGKVAASYEQYF. The CDR3 DNA is TGTGCCAGCGGGAAGGTAGCGGCGTCCTACGAGCAGTACTTC.

The chain uses TRBV5-8 and TRBJ1-1; D is ambiguous. The V gene's germline CDR1 is SGHTS and CDR2 YDEGEE. Trimming took 0 bases from V and 5 from J, leaving 8 bases between them. The CDR3 length is 13 residues. The CDR3 DNA reads TGTGCCAGCAGCTTGGGGGGTTGGACTGAAGCTTTCTTT. Translating it yields CASSLGGWTEAFF. Based on the CDR3 plus reference TRBV5-8 and TRBJ1-1, the full variable domain is EAGVTQSPTHLIKTRGQQATLRCSPISGHTSVYWYQQALGLGLQFLLWYDEGEERNRGNFPPRFSGRQFPNYSSELNVNALELEDSALYLCASSLGGWTEAFFGQGTRLTVV.

The chain is built from TRBV12-3 or TRBV12-4 and TRBJ1-1; D is ambiguous. The CDR3 runs 11 residues. Trimming removed 2 bases from V and 6 bases from J, with 4 bases in between. CDR3 sequence (DNA): TGTGCCAGCAGTTTAAAGGCTGAAGCTTTCTTT. This translates into CASSLKAEAFF.

The genes are TRBV18 and TRBJ1-1, with 7 bases fitting TRBD1. The CDR3 sequence is 17 residues long. With V trimmed by 3 bases and J by 4 bases, 14 bases remained unmatched. Germline V CDR1 and CDR2: KGHSH, LQKENI. CDR3 in amino acids: CASSPLSKGAHGTEAFF. The CDR3 bases are TGTGCCAGCTCACCCCTCTCGAAGGGGGCTCACGGCACTGAAGCTTTCTTT.

The genes are TRBV4-1 and TRBJ1-4; D may be TRBD1 (5 bases). Germline V gene data show CDR1 as MGHRA and CDR2 as YSYEKL. V gave up 4 bases and J gave up 0 bases, with 6 bases separating them. The CDR3 is made up of 14 amino acids. The DNA for the CDR3 is TGCGCCAGCAGCCGGGGGACAACTAATGAAAAACTGTTTTTT. The encoded protein is CASSRGTTNEKLFF.

The V and J genes are TRBV29-1 and TRBJ2-7; tentative D call: TRBD1 (6 bases). Germline V gene sequence: CDR1 SQVTM, CDR2 ANQGSEA. The CDR3 has 12 amino acids. The ends were cut back, 4 bases at V and 0 bases at J, with 7 bases in the middle. CDR3 DNA: TGCAGCGTTGCAGGGGTCTCCTACGAGCAGTACTTC. Translating gives CSVAGVSYEQYF.

Notes on this clone: Other DNA sequences in the sample encode the same CDR3. V and J are TRBV7-9 and TRBJ1-1; 8 positions agree with TRBD1. V shed 6 bases, J shed 0 bases, and the junction held 3 bases outside the gene matches. Germline V lookup: CDR1 SEHNR, CDR2 FQNEAQ (reference sequence). The CDR3 extends over 14 amino acids. CDR3 DNA: TGTGCCAGCAGTCCGGGACAGGTGAACACTGAAGCTTTCTTT. Its protein product is CASSPGQVNTEAFF.

The rearrangement uses TRBV6-5 and TRBJ1-5; a weak D match, TRBD1 (6 bases). The CDR3 has 13 residues. From germline, CDR1 is MNHEY and CDR2 SVGAGI. V lost 5 bases and J lost 7, with 12 bases in between. The CDR3 coding sequence is TGTGCCAGCAGTAAGGGGGGTAACCAGCCCCAGCATTTT. Protein sequence: CASSKGGNQPQHF.